This T cell receptor beta chain is from a study of CD4 and CD8 cells across lung adenocarcinoma regions. The CDR3 is 14 amino acids. CDR1 MNHEY and CDR2 SMNVEV come from the germline V gene (reference sequence). Trimming shortened V by 7 bases and J by 1 base, and 14 bases separated the two germline ends. Samples came from patients with localized non-small cell lung adenocarcinoma. TCRdb reprocessed the PCR reads via MiXCR and lists one record per CDR3 protein. The sample consists of more than 25,000 distinct CDR3 sequences, 53% of them appearing once. This TCR derives from a male donor with lung adenocarcinoma. The CD4 and CD8 labels of this study may be unreliable. The source material was CD8+ T cells from the center of a lung tumor. The chain combines TRBV27 with TRBJ2-7, with a weak D call TRBD1 (6 bases). CDR3: CASTRQRGSYEQYF. CDR3 nucleotide sequence: TGTGCCAGCACGAGACAAAGGGGGTCCTACGAGCAGTACTTC.